These 5 T cell receptor beta chains share one sample of origin, sequenced in a study of blood T cell repertoires in COVID-19. Assay: immunoSEQ multiplex PCR; the TCRdb copy retains only in-frame clones and omits some. Of fewer than 150,000 clones in the sample, around 83% were seen once. The specimen sequenced was peripheral blood. The receptors shown here come from a human donor in a cohort sampled during active COVID-19.

The rearrangement links TRBV18 to TRBJ1-1, with 7 bases aligning to TRBD1. V shed 3 bases and J 0 bases; nucleotides not matched to a gene: 7. There are 16 residues in the CDR3. Germline V gives CDR1 KGHSH, CDR2 LQKENI. This CDR3 is CASSPSAGGVNTEAFF. DNA for the CDR3: TGTGCCAGCTCACCGAGCGCAGGGGGAGTGAACACTGAAGCTTTCTTT.

The chain recombines TRBV9 with TRBJ2-1, with 9 bases that match TRBD2. The CDR3 spans 16 residues. Germline assignment: CDR1 SGDLS and CDR2 YYNGEE. With V trimmed by 0 bases and J by 6 bases, 7 bases remained unmatched. The CDR3 region is CASSVGGRGGVNEQFF. The CDR3, as DNA: TGTGCCAGCAGCGTAGGAGGGCGGGGGGGTGTCAATGAGCAGTTCTTC.

The V gene is TRBV19, the J gene TRBJ1-5, with 7 bases fitting TRBD1. From germline, CDR1 is LNHDA and CDR2 SQIVND (reference sequence). The ends lost 8 bases at V and 3 bases at J; junction bases unmatched: 7. CDR3 length equals 14 residues. The CDR3 bases are TGTGCCAGTGGGGCAGGACAGGTCAATCAGCCCCAGCATTTT. Protein product: CASGAGQVNQPQHF.

This rearrangement joins TRBV30 to TRBJ1-1; perhaps TRBD1 as D (6 bases). The CDR3 is 14 residues long. V was trimmed by 2 bases and J by 5 bases, leaving 15 bases between them. CDR1 is GTSNPN, CDR2 SVGIG, per germline (reference sequence). The CDR3 bases are TGTGCCTGGAGTCGGCCCGGGGGGCTGACTGAAGCTTTCTTT. It yields the protein CAWSRPGGLTEAFF.

This chain connects TRBV3-1 (or the pseudogene TRBV3-2) to TRBJ2-1; 8 bases match TRBD1. The CDR3 loop spans 16 amino acids. CDR1 LGHDT and CDR2 YNNKEL come from the germline V gene (reference sequence). Trimming at V came to 3 bases and at J to 7 bases, leaving 11 bases not matched to a gene. The CDR3, as DNA: TGTGCCAGCAGCCAGCGTCTGAGACAGGGGACAAATGAGCAGTTCTTC. Its translation: CASSQRLRQGTNEQFF.